The 12 T cell receptor beta chains reported below all come from one sample, sequenced in a study of blood T cell repertoires in COVID-19. TCRdb keeps only in-frame clones here, not all; method: immunoSEQ multiplex PCR. The sample shows over 130,000 clones, about 74% of them seen only once. The specimen was peripheral blood. The receptor source for this set is a man aged 50 or older with acute or convalescent COVID-19.

The chain is built from TRBV6-5 and TRBJ1-2, with D possibly being TRBD1 (6 bases). The CDR3 loop spans 12 amino acids. Between the trimmed V and J ends, which lost 5 bases and 5 bases, there was a span of 9 bases. Germline CDR1 and CDR2: MNHEY and SVGAGI. The CDR3: CASSNQGYGYTF. The CDR3, as DNA: TGTGCCAGCAGTAATCAGGGGTATGGCTACACCTTC.

V usage is TRBV27 and J usage is TRBJ1-2; 7 positions agree with TRBD1. The germline V gene has CDR1 MNHEY and CDR2 SMNVEV (reference sequence). The CDR3 is 13 residues long. With V trimmed by 5 bases and J by 8 bases, 8 bases remained unmatched. This CDR3 reads CASSGEGGWGYTF. The CDR3 nucleotides read TGTGCCAGCAGTGGCGAAGGGGGCTGGGGCTACACCTTC.

This rearrangement joins TRBV7-8 to TRBJ2-3, with 9 nucleotides matching TRBD2. This CDR3 is built from 19 residues. CDR1 SGHVS and CDR2 FQNEAQ come from the germline V gene. V was clipped by 4 bases and J by 8 bases; unmatched bases: 22. CDR3 sequence reads: CASSSLLAGSQAYPVTQYF. The CDR3 DNA is TGTGCCAGCAGCTCACTCCTAGCGGGGAGCCAAGCCTATCCCGTTACGCAGTATTTT.

Ten or more counts support this clone. The chain has TRBV7-9 and TRBJ2-3, with 9 nucleotides matching TRBD2. V shed 2 bases, J shed 2 bases, and the junction held 11 bases outside the gene matches. The CDR3 extends over 18 amino acids. CDR1 is SEHNR, CDR2 FQNEAQ, per germline (reference sequence). The CDR3 DNA reads TGTGCCAGCAGCTTATTTTCCGCGGGGGGGCTGATCACAGATACGCAGTATTTT. Its translation: CASSLFSAGGLITDTQYF.

This chain links TRBV30 with TRBJ2-7; 8 positions agree with TRBD1. Trimming removed 3 bases from V and 3 bases from J; junction bases left unmatched: 7. The germline CDR1 and CDR2 sequences are GTSNPN and SVGIG (reference sequence). This CDR3 has 14 amino acids. CDR3 nucleotides: TGTGCCTGGAGGGCCTCCGGACAGGGCTACGAGCAGTACGTC. Protein sequence: CAWRASGQGYEQYV.

The chain uses TRBV5-4 and TRBJ1-4, with TRBD1 matching 11 bases. V was clipped by 5 bases and J by 4 bases; unmatched bases: 10. CDR3 length: 17 residues. Germline CDR1 reads SGHNT; CDR2 reads YYREEE (reference sequence). CDR3 coding DNA: TGTGCCAGCAGTAAAGGGGGACAGGGGGGCCGTAATGAAAAACTGTTTTTT. Translated, it gives CASSKGGQGGRNEKLFF.

The chain links TRBV27 to TRBJ1-2; 10 nucleotides line up with TRBD1. Losses at the gene ends were 6 bases for V and 7 bases for J; bases not matched to a gene: 8. Per germline, CDR1 MNHEY and CDR2 SMNVEV (reference sequence). This CDR3 spans 14 amino acids. The CDR3 loop is CASSPRQGASGYTF. CDR3 coding DNA: TGTGCCAGCAGCCCCAGACAGGGGGCTTCTGGCTACACCTTC.

The J gene is TRBJ2-6, the V gene TRBV4-1, with D perhaps TRBD1 (5 bases). This CDR3 region has 17 residues. The germline CDR1 and CDR2 sequences are MGHRA and YSYEKL. The V and J ends lost 0 bases and 0 bases respectively, with 9 bases between them. The CDR3 protein is CASSQDLRDSGANVLTF. CDR3 DNA sequence: TGCGCCAGCAGCCAAGACCTCAGGGACTCTGGGGCCAACGTCCTGACTTTC.

The V call is TRBV11-2, the J call TRBJ2-7, with D tentatively TRBD1 (7 bases). This CDR3 contains 18 residues. CDR1 and CDR2 (germline): SGHAT, FQNNGV. V shed 5 bases and J shed 3 bases, with 26 bases lying between them. CDR3 residues: CASSPINRRQGGSYEQYF. CDR3 sequence (DNA): TGTGCCAGCAGCCCGATTAATCGCAGACAGGGAGGCAGCTACGAGCAGTACTTC.

The chain recombines TRBV14 with TRBJ2-7; no clear D gene. The length of the CDR3 is 12 residues. The germline V and J ends were trimmed by 6 bases and 3 bases, with 9 bases remaining between them. Germline-derived CDR1 and CDR2 are SGHDN and FVKESK. CDR3 region: CASSPNFYEQYF. The CDR3 DNA follows: TGTGCCAGCAGTCCGAACTTCTACGAGCAGTACTTC.

This chain joins TRBV5-4 and TRBJ2-2, with D possibly matching TRBD2 (5 bases). Looked up from germline, CDR1 is SGHNT and CDR2 is YYREEE (reference sequence). V was clipped by 4 bases and J by 8 bases, with 21 bases between them. This CDR3 has 16 residues. The CDR3 here is CASSTIEGLASGELFF. The CDR3 nucleotides read TGTGCCAGCAGCACAATTGAAGGGCTAGCCTCTGGGGAGCTGTTTTTT.

The chain combines TRBV15 with TRBJ1-3; D unresolved. V lost 0 bases, J lost 2 bases, and 8 bases lay in between. CDR3 size: 15 residues. Germline V lookup: CDR1 LNHNV, CDR2 YYDKDF (reference sequence). CDR3 sequence (DNA): TGTGCCACCAGCAGAGATCGGTACGCTGGAAACACCATATATTTT. Its translation is CATSRDRYAGNTIYF. Filled out from reference TRBV15 and TRBJ1-3, the complete variable domain reads DAMVIQNPRYQVTQFGKPVTLSCSQTLNHNVMYWYQQKSSQAPKLLFHYYDKDFNNEADTPDNFQSRRPNTSFCFLDIRSPGLGDTAMYLCATSRDRYAGNTIYFGEGSWLTVV.